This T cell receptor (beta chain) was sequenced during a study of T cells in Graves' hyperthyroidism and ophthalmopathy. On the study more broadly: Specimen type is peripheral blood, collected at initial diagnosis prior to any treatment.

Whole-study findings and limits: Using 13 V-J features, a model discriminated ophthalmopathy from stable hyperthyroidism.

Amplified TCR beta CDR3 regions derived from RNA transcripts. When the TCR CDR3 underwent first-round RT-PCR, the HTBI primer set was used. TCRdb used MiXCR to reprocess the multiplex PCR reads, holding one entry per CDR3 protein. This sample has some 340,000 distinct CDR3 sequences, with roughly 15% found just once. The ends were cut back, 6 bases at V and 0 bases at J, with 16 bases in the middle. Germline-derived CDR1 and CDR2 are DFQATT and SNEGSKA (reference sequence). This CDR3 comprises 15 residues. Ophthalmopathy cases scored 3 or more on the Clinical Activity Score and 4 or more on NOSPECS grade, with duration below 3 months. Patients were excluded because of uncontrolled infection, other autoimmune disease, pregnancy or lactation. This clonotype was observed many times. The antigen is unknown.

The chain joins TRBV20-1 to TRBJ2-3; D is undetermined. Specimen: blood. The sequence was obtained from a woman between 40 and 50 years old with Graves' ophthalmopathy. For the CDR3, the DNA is TGCAGTGCCCCCTCTTTAATGAGTAGCACAGATACGCAGTATTTT. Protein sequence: CSAPSLMSSTDTQYF.